The rows below give T cell receptor beta chains drawn from one sample of a study of T cell changes during pregnancy in multiple sclerosis. TCRdb keeps only in-frame clones here, not all; method: immunoSEQ multiplex PCR. Of roughly 40,000 clones listed, 94% were seen once; the top ten hold more than 1.5%. This sample comprised peripheral blood, obtained in the third trimester of pregnancy. Receptors originate from a female donor with multiple sclerosis, enrolled in a pregnancy study. CDR3s include the opening cysteine and the closing phenylalanine or tryptophan. D genes are given only for firm matches. Clone sizes are given selectively: once, few, many, or a class where the clone is expanded.

j_call: TRBJ1-2
clone_size: NA
d_call: NA
v_call: TRBV6-5
cdr3_nt: TGTGCCAGCAGAGAGGGACAATCCGCTAACTATGGCTACACCTTC
cdr3_aa: CASREGQSANYGYTF

j_call: TRBJ1-1
clone_size: NA
d_call: NA
v_call: TRBV7-3
cdr3_nt: TGTGCCAGCAGCTCCCAATTGAACACTGAAGCTTTCTTT
cdr3_aa: CASSSQLNTEAFF

j_call: TRBJ2-7
clone_size: NA
d_call: TRBD1
v_call: TRBV7-3
cdr3_nt: TGTGCCAGCAGCTCGACAGGGGGTACCTCCGAGCAGTACTTC
cdr3_aa: CASSSTGGTSEQYF

j_call: TRBJ2-7
clone_size: NA
d_call: TRBD1
v_call: TRBV6-6
cdr3_nt: TGTGCCAGCTCGCCGGGACAGGCCGCCCACTCCTACGAGCAGTACTTC
cdr3_aa: CASSPGQAAHSYEQYF

j_call: TRBJ2-2
clone_size: NA
d_call: NA
v_call: TRBV4-1
cdr3_nt: TGCGCCAGCAGCCATCCTCGAGGAAACACCGGGGAGCTGTTTTTT
cdr3_aa: CASSHPRGNTGELFF

j_call: TRBJ2-7
clone_size: NA
d_call: NA
v_call: TRBV30
cdr3_nt: TGTGCCTGGAGTTCTGGGCTGGGCTACGAGCAGTACTTC
cdr3_aa: CAWSSGLGYEQYF

j_call: TRBJ2-7
clone_size: NA
d_call: TRBD2
v_call: TRBV27
cdr3_nt: TGTGCCAGCAGTCGCGTGACTAGCGGGGGGGTATACGAGCAGTACTTC
cdr3_aa: CASSRVTSGGVYEQYF

j_call: TRBJ1-2
clone_size: NA
d_call: NA
v_call: TRBV7-2
cdr3_nt: TGTGCCAGCAGCTTAGTGGGGGGGCGCGAGAATGGCTACACCTTC
cdr3_aa: CASSLVGGRENGYTF

j_call: TRBJ2-7
clone_size: NA
d_call: TRBD1
v_call: TRBV10-3
cdr3_nt: TGTGCCATCAGAGGACAGGGGGACTCCTCGCACGAGCAGTACTTC
cdr3_aa: CAIRGQGDSSHEQYF

j_call: TRBJ2-3
clone_size: NA
d_call: TRBD2
v_call: TRBV4-2
cdr3_nt: TGTGCCAGCAGCCAAGATTCGACTAGCGGATTCACAGATACGCAGTATTTT
cdr3_aa: CASSQDSTSGFTDTQYF

j_call: TRBJ2-5
clone_size: NA
d_call: TRBD2
v_call: TRBV5-6
cdr3_nt: TGTGCCAGCAGCTCGGCGGCGGGGGATCGGGAGACCCAGTACTTC
cdr3_aa: CASSSAAGDRETQYF

j_call: TRBJ1-2
clone_size: NA
d_call: NA
v_call: TRBV6-1
cdr3_nt: TGTGCCAGCAGTCTAATGGGGCAGGGGAGAGGCTACACCTTC
cdr3_aa: CASSLMGQGRGYTF

j_call: TRBJ2-3
clone_size: NA
d_call: TRBD2
v_call: TRBV6-4
cdr3_nt: TGTGCCAGCAGTGAAGCGGGAGGGAGTGCAGATACGCAGTATTTT
cdr3_aa: CASSEAGGSADTQYF

j_call: TRBJ2-5
clone_size: NA
d_call: NA
v_call: TRBV11-2
cdr3_nt: TGTGCCAGCAGCCCTAGCGTACGTAGGGAGACCCAGTACTTC
cdr3_aa: CASSPSVRRETQYF

j_call: TRBJ1-1
clone_size: NA
d_call: NA
v_call: TRBV6-1
cdr3_nt: TGTGCCAGCAGTACTAGAAGGGCTAACACTGAAGCTTTCTTT
cdr3_aa: CASSTRRANTEAFF

j_call: TRBJ1-2
clone_size: once
d_call: NA
v_call: TRBV15
cdr3_nt: TGTGCCACCAGCAGCAGGGGTTCTGGCTATGGCTACACCTTC
cdr3_aa: CATSSRGSGYGYTF

j_call: TRBJ1-5
clone_size: NA
d_call: TRBD1
v_call: TRBV29-1
cdr3_nt: TGCAGCGTTGGGGGACAGGGGGGTACCCCCCAGCATTTT
cdr3_aa: CSVGGQGGTPQHF

j_call: TRBJ2-7
clone_size: NA
d_call: TRBD1
v_call: TRBV4-3
cdr3_nt: TGCGCCAGCAGCCAAGGCCTTGACAGGGTCCCCTACGAGCAGTACTTC
cdr3_aa: CASSQGLDRVPYEQYF

j_call: TRBJ2-3
clone_size: NA
d_call: NA
v_call: TRBV5-1
cdr3_nt: TGCGCCAGCAGCTTGGCTACGGTTACAGATACGCAGTATTTT
cdr3_aa: CASSLATVTDTQYF

j_call: TRBJ1-1
clone_size: NA
d_call: NA
v_call: TRBV6-4
cdr3_nt: TGTGCCAGCAGTGAGAGACGGGACACTGAAGCTTTCTTT
cdr3_aa: CASSERRDTEAFF

j_call: TRBJ1-2
clone_size: NA
d_call: NA
v_call: TRBV30
cdr3_nt: TGTGCCTGGAGGACTCCCCTCTATGGCTACACCTTC
cdr3_aa: CAWRTPLYGYTF

j_call: TRBJ2-1
clone_size: NA
d_call: TRBD1
v_call: TRBV7-7
cdr3_nt: TGTGCCAGCAGCCGACAGGGGTTTAGCGATGAGCAGTTCTTC
cdr3_aa: CASSRQGFSDEQFF

j_call: TRBJ2-1
clone_size: NA
d_call: NA
v_call: TRBV7-8
cdr3_nt: TGTGCCAGCAGCTCCGCCCATAGCTCCTACAATGAGCAGTTCTTC
cdr3_aa: CASSSAHSSYNEQFF